Listed below are T cell receptor beta chains from one sample, sequenced in a study of T cells in Graves' hyperthyroidism and ophthalmopathy. TCRdb fed the multiplex PCR reads into MiXCR, producing one record per CDR3 protein. This table holds about 420,000 distinct CDR3 sequences, roughly an eighth found once. Specimen: blood. These TCRs come from a woman aged 18-30 years with Graves' hyperthyroidism. Both conserved end residues are part of each CDR3. The order of the fields is V gene, clone size, D gene, J gene, CDR3 protein, CDR3 DNA. D genes are given only for firm matches. Where a row states a size, it is once, few, many or the class of an expanded clone; other rows omit it.

v_call: TRBV2; clone_size: many; d_call: -; j_call: TRBJ2-5; cdr3_aa: CAKTSPYQETQYF; cdr3_nt: TGTGCCAAAACAAGTCCGTACCAAGAGACCCAGTACTTC
v_call: TRBV7-9; clone_size: -; d_call: -; j_call: TRBJ2-7; cdr3_aa: CASSGGQRGSYEQYF; cdr3_nt: TGTGCCAGCAGCGGGGGGCAGCGGGGTTCCTACGAGCAGTACTTC
v_call: TRBV20-1; clone_size: many; d_call: TRBD2; j_call: TRBJ2-7; cdr3_aa: CSAKGLGGEQYF; cdr3_nt: TGCAGTGCCAAGGGACTAGGGGGTGAGCAGTACTTC
v_call: TRBV4-1; clone_size: -; d_call: -; j_call: TRBJ1-1; cdr3_aa: CASSQVPGDTEAFF; cdr3_nt: TGCGCCAGCAGCCAAGTCCCAGGGGACACTGAAGCTTTCTTT
v_call: TRBV3-1; clone_size: many; d_call: -; j_call: TRBJ1-2; cdr3_aa: CASSQVVRQNYGYTF; cdr3_nt: TGTGCCAGCAGCCAAGTAGTCAGGCAAAACTATGGCTACACCTTC
v_call: TRBV20-1; clone_size: -; d_call: TRBD2; j_call: TRBJ2-2; cdr3_aa: CSARTSGRESGELFF; cdr3_nt: TGCAGTGCCAGAACTAGCGGGAGGGAGAGCGGGGAGCTGTTTTTT
v_call: TRBV28; clone_size: -; d_call: -; j_call: TRBJ1-6; cdr3_aa: CASRVPGQDNSPLHF; cdr3_nt: TGTGCCAGCAGGGTCCCGGGACAAGATAATTCACCCCTCCACTTT
v_call: TRBV7-2; clone_size: few; d_call: -; j_call: TRBJ2-7; cdr3_aa: CASSQDRTYEQYF; cdr3_nt: TGTGCCAGCAGCCAGGACCGGACCTACGAGCAGTACTTC
v_call: TRBV6-1; clone_size: -; d_call: TRBD2; j_call: TRBJ2-3; cdr3_aa: CASSEALAGVGDTQYF; cdr3_nt: TGTGCCAGCAGTGAAGCCCTAGCGGGAGTGGGAGATACGCAGTATTTT
v_call: TRBV4-3; clone_size: few; d_call: -; j_call: TRBJ2-4; cdr3_aa: CASSQDSGPMAKNIQYF; cdr3_nt: TGCGCCAGCAGCCAAGACTCCGGGCCGATGGCCAAAAACATTCAGTACTTC
v_call: TRBV9; clone_size: few; d_call: TRBD1; j_call: TRBJ1-5; cdr3_aa: CASTTTGDGNQPQHF; cdr3_nt: TGTGCCAGCACCACTACAGGGGACGGCAATCAGCCCCAGCATTTT
v_call: TRBV19; clone_size: once; d_call: TRBD1; j_call: TRBJ1-3; cdr3_aa: CASIDRGELSGNTIYF; cdr3_nt: TGTGCCAGTATAGACAGGGGCGAACTCTCTGGAAACACCATATATTTT
v_call: TRBV15; clone_size: few; d_call: -; j_call: TRBJ1-5; cdr3_aa: CATSRATDLQPQHF; cdr3_nt: TGTGCCACCAGCAGAGCGACAGATCTACAGCCCCAGCATTTT
v_call: TRBV6-1; clone_size: few; d_call: -; j_call: TRBJ1-2; cdr3_aa: CASSPLAPYYGYTF; cdr3_nt: TGTGCCAGCAGCCCTTTGGCGCCGTACTATGGCTACACCTTC
v_call: TRBV27; clone_size: many; d_call: -; j_call: TRBJ2-1; cdr3_aa: CASSSIRDGRAQFF; cdr3_nt: TGTGCCAGCAGTTCGATCCGGGACGGACGTGCGCAGTTCTTC
v_call: TRBV28; clone_size: many; d_call: -; j_call: TRBJ1-5; cdr3_aa: CASSLPRQVRNQPQHF; cdr3_nt: TGTGCCAGCAGTTTACCGCGACAAGTTCGCAATCAGCCCCAGCATTTT
v_call: TRBV19; clone_size: many; d_call: -; j_call: TRBJ2-1; cdr3_aa: CATWRGGNEQFF; cdr3_nt: TGTGCCACATGGCGAGGGGGGAATGAGCAGTTCTTC
v_call: TRBV27; clone_size: -; d_call: -; j_call: TRBJ2-5; cdr3_aa: CASKYTGKETQYF; cdr3_nt: TGTGCCAGCAAATATACAGGGAAAGAGACCCAGTACTTC
v_call: TRBV30; clone_size: many; d_call: TRBD1; j_call: TRBJ2-7; cdr3_aa: CLAWDRQSYEQYF; cdr3_nt: TGTCTGGCTTGGGACAGGCAGTCCTACGAGCAGTACTTC
v_call: TRBV6-2/TRBV6-3; clone_size: many; d_call: TRBD1; j_call: TRBJ2-2; cdr3_aa: CASRRQGTGELFF; cdr3_nt: TGTGCCAGCAGACGACAGGGGACGGGGGAGCTGTTTTTT
v_call: TRBV27; clone_size: many; d_call: -; j_call: TRBJ1-2; cdr3_aa: CASSLRAWQADSYYGYTF; cdr3_nt: TGTGCCAGCAGTCTACGTGCTTGGCAGGCAGACTCCTACTATGGCTACACCTTC
v_call: TRBV27; clone_size: many; d_call: -; j_call: TRBJ2-3; cdr3_aa: CASSPLGGLDTQYF; cdr3_nt: TGTGCCAGCAGTCCCCTCGGGGGGCTGGATACGCAGTATTTT
v_call: TRBV7-9; clone_size: -; d_call: TRBD2; j_call: TRBJ2-5; cdr3_aa: CASSLVGVLAGGFPGETQYF; cdr3_nt: TGTGCCAGCAGCTTAGTAGGGGTCCTAGCGGGAGGCTTCCCAGGGGAGACCCAGTACTTC
v_call: TRBV30; clone_size: few; d_call: TRBD1; j_call: TRBJ1-2; cdr3_aa: CAWVGQGHYGYTF; cdr3_nt: TGTGCCTGGGTTGGACAGGGTCACTATGGCTACACCTTC
v_call: TRBV5-1; clone_size: -; d_call: -; j_call: TRBJ2-7; cdr3_aa: CASSPDDVPRQYF; cdr3_nt: TGCGCCAGCAGCCCCGACGACGTCCCCCGGCAGTACTTC
v_call: TRBV20-1; clone_size: -; d_call: -; j_call: TRBJ1-3; cdr3_aa: CSAREGSGNTIYF; cdr3_nt: TGCAGTGCTAGAGAAGGGTCAGGAAACACCATATATTTT
v_call: TRBV7-9; clone_size: many; d_call: TRBD1; j_call: TRBJ2-3; cdr3_aa: CASSAQGQGKDTQYF; cdr3_nt: TGTGCCAGCAGCGCCCAAGGACAGGGGAAAGATACGCAGTATTTT
v_call: TRBV20-1; clone_size: many; d_call: -; j_call: TRBJ1-5; cdr3_aa: CSARDARGDQPQHF; cdr3_nt: TGCAGTGCTAGAGACGCCAGGGGAGATCAGCCCCAGCATTTT
v_call: TRBV11-2; clone_size: -; d_call: -; j_call: TRBJ2-2; cdr3_aa: CASSLSGLELFF; cdr3_nt: TGTGCCAGCAGCTTATCCGGGCTGGAGCTGTTTTTT
v_call: TRBV27; clone_size: many; d_call: -; j_call: TRBJ1-2; cdr3_aa: CASRRTGLGYTF; cdr3_nt: TGTGCCAGCAGGAGAACAGGGCTTGGCTACACCTTC
v_call: TRBV7-8; clone_size: many; d_call: -; j_call: TRBJ1-5; cdr3_aa: CASSLSGTSGQPQHF; cdr3_nt: TGTGCCAGCAGCCTATCCGGGACAAGCGGCCAGCCCCAGCATTTT